These 30 T cell receptor beta chains originate from one sample sequenced in a study of blood T cell repertoires in COVID-19. Only in-frame clones appear in the TCRdb table, and some are missing; sequencing was by immunoSEQ multiplex PCR. The data show 250,000 to 300,000 clones, roughly 90% seen once. The sequenced sample was peripheral blood. These receptors were obtained from a young woman with COVID-19, enrolled during active disease.

This clone came up a few times. A read error may explain this, as a much larger clone is one base away. This sample includes further DNA sequences coding for the same CDR3. J is TRBJ2-7 and V is TRBV27; no definite D call. Germline V gene data show CDR1 as MNHEY and CDR2 as SMNVEV (reference sequence). The CDR3 is 11 residues long. The V gene lost 4 bases and the J gene lost 2 bases, with 3 bases spanning the gap. The CDR3 loop reads CASSSTYEQYF. Here the CDR3 DNA reads TGTGCCAGCAGTTCTACCTACGAGCAGTACTTC.

CDR3: CASSVTGYPHPNYGYTF. Here the CDR3 DNA reads TGCGCCAGCAGCGTGACAGGATACCCCCATCCTAACTATGGCTACACCTTC. This chain uses TRBV5-1 with TRBJ1-2; D perhaps matches TRBD1 (6 bases). From germline, CDR1 is SGHRS and CDR2 YFSETQ. Deletions cut 4 bases from V and 0 bases from J, with 19 bases between. The CDR3 loop spans 17 amino acids.

The chain recombines TRBV6-5 with TRBJ2-5; 7 positions match TRBD1. Germline assignment: CDR1 MNHEY and CDR2 SVGAGI. There are 14 residues in the CDR3. J gave up 3 bases and V 2 bases, and 3 bases lay outside the gene matches. CDR3 sequence (DNA): TGTGCCAGCAGTTACGTAACAGGGGAAGAGACCCAGTACTTC. Amino acids: CASSYVTGEETQYF.

This chain uses TRBV10-2 with TRBJ1-3, with TRBD1 as a possible D gene (5 bases). The CDR3 is 12 residues long. The germline gives CDR1 WSHSY, CDR2 SAAADI. Between the trimmed V and J ends, which lost 7 bases and 2 bases, there was a span of 6 bases. The CDR3 protein is CASTGAGNTIYF. The DNA of the CDR3 is TGCGCCAGCACGGGGGCTGGAAACACCATATATTTT.

The rearrangement links TRBV5-4 to TRBJ2-7; D might be TRBD2 (6 bases). Germline CDR1 SGHNT, CDR2 YYREEE (reference sequence). The ends were cut back, 4 bases at V and 3 bases at J, with 17 bases in the middle. This CDR3 contains 15 residues. CDR3 in DNA: TGTGCCAGCAGCACTTCCGGAGGGCCGGACTACGAGCAGTACTTC. Amino acids: CASSTSGGPDYEQYF.

This clone was counted a few times. The chain carries TRBV5-5 and TRBJ1-4; 7 bases match TRBD1. V was pared by 8 bases and J by 5 bases, with 6 bases of the junction left unmatched. Germline V gene lookup returns CDR1 SGHKS and CDR2 YYEKEE (reference sequence). The CDR3 runs to 13 residues. In DNA, the CDR3 is TGTGCCAGTTCGGGACAGAGCAATGAAAAACTGTTTTTT. Its translation is CASSGQSNEKLFF.

The chain combines TRBV6-1 with TRBJ2-5; 8 nucleotides agree with TRBD2. CDR3 length: 18 residues. J gave up 4 bases and V 1 base, and 14 bases lay outside the gene matches. CDR1 and CDR2 (germline): MNHNS, SASEGT. CDR3 in DNA: TGTGCCAGCAGTGAAGAGTCGGGCGGGGGGATATTCGGAGAGACCCAGTACTTC. The encoded protein is CASSEESGGGIFGETQYF.

This CDR3 reads CASSEAGTRREQYF. CDR3 nucleotide sequence: TGTGCCAGCAGTGAAGCAGGGACTCGCCGCGAGCAGTACTTC. This chain uses TRBV6-1 with TRBJ2-7; a possible D gene is TRBD2 (6 bases). V lost 0 bases and J lost 6, with 12 bases in between. The germline V gene encodes CDR1 MNHNS and CDR2 SASEGT. The CDR3 has 14 residues.

The chain has TRBV6-5 and TRBJ1-1; tentatively, D is TRBD1 (6 bases). The CDR3 spans 13 residues. With 6 bases removed from V and 3 bases from J, the gap between germline ends came to 11 bases. Germline V lookup: CDR1 MNHEY, CDR2 SVGAGI. The CDR3: CASRDTGYTEAFF. CDR3 bases: TGTGCCAGCAGGGACACAGGGTACACTGAAGCTTTCTTT.

The J gene is TRBJ2-7, the V gene TRBV7-9; weak D call: TRBD2 (6 bases). Germline-derived CDR1 and CDR2 are SEHNR and FQNEAQ (reference sequence). The V and J ends lost 8 bases and 3 bases respectively, with 23 bases between them. The CDR3 totals 16 residues. CDR3 loop: CASAEDSGVWGYEQYF. The CDR3 DNA sequence: TGTGCCAGCGCTGAAGACTCGGGGGTCTGGGGCTACGAGCAGTACTTC.

The chain is built from TRBV12-1 and TRBJ1-5; the table's D call, TRBD1, was not checked against the DNA. TRBV12-1 is a known pseudogene. CDR3 length: 18 residues. The CDR3 spells CASSFLNPRTGGNQPQHF. CDR3 DNA: TGTGCCAGCAGCTTCCTGAATCCCCGGACAGGGGGCAATCAGCCCCAGCATTTT.

The chain employs TRBV6-5 and TRBJ2-7, with TRBD2 identical over 8 bases. This CDR3 contains 15 residues. J gave up 1 base and V 5 bases, and 7 bases lay outside the gene matches. Germline CDR1 reads MNHEY; CDR2 reads SVGAGI. The CDR3 spells CASSPGGAHSYEQYF. The CDR3 DNA is TGTGCCAGCAGTCCCGGGGGGGCGCATTCCTACGAGCAGTACTTC.

For the CDR3, the DNA is TGTGCCAGCAGTGAAGGACAGGGTTACGATGGCTACACCTTC. Translating it yields CASSEGQGYDGYTF. The rearrangement links TRBV27 to TRBJ1-2; TRBD1 matches at 8 bases. This CDR3 has 14 amino acids. The germline V gene has CDR1 MNHEY and CDR2 SMNVEV (reference sequence). The V and J ends lost 5 bases and 6 bases, in that order; junction bases with no gene match: 8.

V usage is TRBV5-5 and J usage is TRBJ2-7, with D possibly matching TRBD1 (6 bases). This CDR3 spans 14 amino acids. V lost 3 bases and J 6 bases, leaving 16 bases between the germline ends. CDR1 is SGHKS and CDR2 is YYEKEE in the germline V gene (reference sequence). Written as DNA, the CDR3 is TGTGCCAGCAGCTCGCAAAGGGGGATCGGCGAGCAGTACTTC. This codes for CASSSQRGIGEQYF.

The J gene is TRBJ1-3, the V gene TRBV19, with a possible D match to TRBD1 (6 bases). Germline V lookup: CDR1 LNHDA, CDR2 SQIVND (reference sequence). The CDR3 totals 15 residues. Trimming cost V 6 bases and J 1 base, with 13 bases left between them. The CDR3 coding sequence is TGTGCCAGTAGAACTTCCAGGGGTTCTGGAAACACCATATATTTT. It codes for CASRTSRGSGNTIYF.

This chain links TRBV5-1 with TRBJ1-5; possible D gene TRBD1, 6 bases. Germline-derived CDR1 and CDR2 are SGHRS and YFSETQ. V was pared by 4 bases and J by 0 bases, with 17 bases between. The CDR3 spans 17 residues. In DNA, the CDR3 is TGCGCCAGCAGCGGATTCTACCGGGACAATAGCAATCAGCCCCAGCATTTT. The encoded protein is CASSGFYRDNSNQPQHF.

This clone was picked up a small number of times. This sequence joins TRBV6-6 and TRBJ1-1; weak D call: TRBD1 (6 bases). Germline loops: CDR1 MNHNY, CDR2 SVGAGI (reference sequence). The CDR3 has 14 amino acids. V gave up 4 bases and J gave up 6 bases, with 15 bases separating them. CDR3 in amino acids: CASSLQGLGAEAFF. For the CDR3, the DNA is TGTGCCAGCAGTTTACAGGGCTTAGGAGCTGAAGCTTTCTTT.

The chain has TRBV5-1 and TRBJ1-1; tentatively, D is TRBD1 (6 bases). The CDR3 is made up of 12 amino acids. Trimming cost V 6 bases and J 4 bases, with 10 bases left between them. Germline values: CDR1 SGHRS, CDR2 YFSETQ. DNA for the CDR3: TGCGCCAGCACCCGAGGGGGCACTGAAGCTTTCTTT. It specifies CASTRGGTEAFF.

The chain joins TRBV29-1 to TRBJ2-3; TRBD1 is a possible D gene (6 bases). V lost 6 bases to trimming and J lost 1 base, with 14 bases between them. The length of the CDR3 is 14 residues. CDR1 and CDR2 (germline): SQVTM, ANQGSEA. The chain's CDR3 is CSVTLRTGTDTQYF. CDR3 nucleotides: TGCAGCGTCACCCTTAGGACAGGCACAGATACGCAGTATTTT.

Comment on this clone: Compared with germline, one end of the junction differs, possibly owing to a read error. The chain links TRBV3-1 (or the pseudogene TRBV3-2) to TRBJ2-7; TRBD2 aligns across 8 bases. The CDR3 totals 14 residues. Germline CDR1 is LGHDT and CDR2 is YNNKEL (reference sequence). The CDR3 is CASSQVAGGHEQYF. For the CDR3, the DNA is TGTGCCAGCAGTCAAGTCGCGGGGGGCCACGAGCAGTACTTC.

The V call is TRBV28, the J call TRBJ1-6; D not certain. The germline gives CDR1 MDHEN, CDR2 SYDVKM. This CDR3 comprises 15 residues. Deletions cut 2 bases from V and 7 bases from J, with 12 bases between. CDR3 in amino acids: CASSLALGRNSPLHF. Here the CDR3 DNA reads TGTGCCAGCAGTTTAGCCCTTGGGAGGAATTCACCCCTCCACTTT.

The genes are TRBV5-1 and TRBJ2-1; weak D call: TRBD2 (6 bases). Per the germline V gene, CDR1 is SGHRS and CDR2 is YFSETQ. Trimming left V 4 bases short and J 2 bases short, with 16 bases between. The CDR3 has 16 amino acids. Written as DNA, the CDR3 is TGCGCCAGCAGCCCCTTACCGGGGGTCCCCTACAATGAGCAGTTCTTC. This translates into CASSPLPGVPYNEQFF. The full variable domain, in which reference TRBV5-1 and TRBJ2-1 provide the parts outside the CDR3, is KAGVTQTPRYLIKTRGQQVTLSCSPISGHRSVSWYQQTPGQGLQFLFEYFSETQRNKGNFPGRFSGRQFSNSRSEMNVSTLELGDSALYLCASSPLPGVPYNEQFFGPGTRLTVL.

The rearrangement links TRBV29-1 to TRBJ2-3, with 8 bases matching TRBD2. The CDR3 runs 14 residues. Per the germline V gene, CDR1 is SQVTM and CDR2 is ANQGSEA. J lost 4 bases, V lost 6 bases, and 9 bases had no gene match. The DNA for the CDR3 is TGCAGCGTATCCGGGACTAGTAGTCCAGATACGCAGTATTTT. Encoded protein: CSVSGTSSPDTQYF.

The chain links TRBV5-5 to TRBJ1-4; no clear D gene. V was clipped by 0 bases and J by 8 bases, with 5 bases between them. CDR3 length: 12 amino acids. CDR1 is SGHKS, CDR2 YYEKEE, per germline (reference sequence). The CDR3 sequence: CASSLAGEKLFF. CDR3 DNA: TGTGCCAGCAGCTTGGCGGGAGAAAAACTGTTTTTT.

This chain uses TRBV7-9 with TRBJ2-3, with 12 bases fitting TRBD2. The germline gives CDR1 SEHNR, CDR2 FQNEAQ (reference sequence). The CDR3 is 17 amino acids. The J segment lost 0 bases and the V segment lost 3 bases, leaving 4 bases of the junction unmatched. The CDR3 reads CASSLGLAGGSTDTQYF. CDR3 DNA: TGTGCCAGCAGCTTGGGCCTAGCGGGGGGGAGCACAGATACGCAGTATTTT. The full variable domain, in which reference TRBV7-9 and TRBJ2-3 provide the parts outside the CDR3, is DTGVSQNPRHKITKRGQNVTFRCDPISEHNRLYWYRQTLGQGPEFLTYFQNEAQLEKSRLLSDRFSAERPKGSFSTLEIQRTEQGDSAMYLCASSLGLAGGSTDTQYFGPGTRLTVL.

The V call is TRBV14, the J call TRBJ2-7; D remains unclear. Germline V gives CDR1 SGHDN, CDR2 FVKESK. The CDR3 contains 14 residues. V dropped 3 bases and J dropped 2 bases, with 11 bases sitting between them. The CDR3 DNA reads as TGTGCCAGCAGCCAGGGCAGGTTCGCCTACGAGCAGTACTTC. Translation: CASSQGRFAYEQYF.

V is TRBV6-5 and J is TRBJ1-3; possibly TRBD1 for D (5 bases). V dropped 2 bases and J dropped 4 bases, with 15 bases sitting between them. Germline CDR1 and CDR2: MNHEY and SVGAGI. This CDR3 region has 16 residues. CDR3 region: CASSYGTGLTGNTIYF. The CDR3 bases are TGTGCCAGCAGTTACGGCACAGGTCTTACCGGAAACACCATATATTTT.

Of note for this clone: Other DNA sequences in the same sample also yield this CDR3. The J gene is TRBJ1-5, the V gene TRBV5-8; D possibly corresponds to TRBD1 (6 bases). The CDR3 consists of 15 residues. Trimming left V 4 bases short and J 0 bases short, with 11 bases between. The V gene's germline CDR1 is SGHTS and CDR2 YDEGEE. CDR3 residues: CASSLQGYSNQPQHF. CDR3 in DNA: TGTGCCAGCAGCCTACAGGGTTATAGCAATCAGCCCCAGCATTTT.

V usage is TRBV4-2 and J usage is TRBJ1-1; D gene unclear. CDR3 length: 15 amino acids. The V and J ends lost 0 bases and 1 base respectively, with 9 bases between them. The V gene's germline CDR1 is LGHNA and CDR2 YNFKEQ. CDR3 residues: CASSQEGYRNTEAFF. CDR3 nucleotides: TGTGCCAGCAGCCAAGAAGGCTACAGGAACACTGAAGCTTTCTTT.

The rearrangement joins TRBV27 to TRBJ1-6; 7 bases are a match to TRBD1. This CDR3 contains 15 residues. V was pared by 8 bases and J by 7 bases, with 11 bases of the junction left unmatched. Germline CDR1 MNHEY, CDR2 SMNVEV (reference sequence). This CDR3 reads CASRLYGTENSPLHF. Here the CDR3 DNA reads TGTGCCAGCCGCCTTTACGGGACAGAAAATTCACCCCTCCACTTT.